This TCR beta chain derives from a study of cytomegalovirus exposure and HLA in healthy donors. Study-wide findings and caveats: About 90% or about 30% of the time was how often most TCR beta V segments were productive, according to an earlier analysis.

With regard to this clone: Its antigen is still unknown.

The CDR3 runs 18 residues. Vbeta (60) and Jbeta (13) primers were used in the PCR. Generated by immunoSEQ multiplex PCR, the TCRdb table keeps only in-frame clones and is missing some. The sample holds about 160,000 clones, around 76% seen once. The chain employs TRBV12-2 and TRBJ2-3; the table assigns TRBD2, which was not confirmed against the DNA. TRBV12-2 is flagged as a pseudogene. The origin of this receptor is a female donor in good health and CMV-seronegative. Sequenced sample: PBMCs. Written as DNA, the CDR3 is TGTGCACACAAGAACCCCTCCACTAGCGGGGGAAGCACAGATACGCAGTATTTT. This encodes CAHKNPSTSGGSTDTQYF.